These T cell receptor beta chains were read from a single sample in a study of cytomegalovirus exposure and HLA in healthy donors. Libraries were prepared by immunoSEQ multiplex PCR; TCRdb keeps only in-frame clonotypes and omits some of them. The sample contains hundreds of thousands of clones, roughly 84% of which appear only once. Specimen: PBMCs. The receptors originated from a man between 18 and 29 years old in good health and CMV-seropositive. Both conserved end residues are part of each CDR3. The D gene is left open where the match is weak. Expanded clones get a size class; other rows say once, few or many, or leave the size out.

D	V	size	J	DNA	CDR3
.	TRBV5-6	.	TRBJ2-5	TGTGCCAGCAGCTTGGACTTTGCAGGGAAAGAGAAAGAGACCCAGTACTTC	CASSLDFAGKEKETQYF
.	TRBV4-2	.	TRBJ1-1	TGTGCCAGCAGCCAAGTGGGCACTGAAGCTTTCTTT	CASSQVGTEAFF
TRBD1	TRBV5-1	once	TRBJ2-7	TGCGCCCCAGCTTCTACAGGGGGCTCCTACGAGCAGTACTTC	CAPASTGGSYEQYF
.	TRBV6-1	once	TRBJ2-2	TGTGCCAGCAGCGAGACAGGGAACACCGGGGAGCTGTTTTTT	CASSETGNTGELFF
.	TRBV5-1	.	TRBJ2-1	TGCGCCAGCAGGGAGGGGACCCTAGGGCAGTTCTTC	CASREGTLGQFF
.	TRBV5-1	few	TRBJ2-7	TGCGCCAGCAGCTTTTTTAGCGGCTCCTACGAGCAGTACTTC	CASSFFSGSYEQYF
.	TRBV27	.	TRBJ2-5	TGTGCCAGCCGATCCGGGGGAGAGACCCAGTACTTC	CASRSGGETQYF
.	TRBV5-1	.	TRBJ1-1	TGCGCCAGCGGTTTGGGCAGGGATAAGACTGAAGCTTTCTTT	CASGLGRDKTEAFF
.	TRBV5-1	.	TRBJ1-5	TGCGCCAGCAGACAAAATCAGCCCCAGCATTTT	CASRQNQPQHF
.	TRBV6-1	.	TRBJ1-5	TGTGCCAGCACCGACAGTTGGGGTCAGCCCCAGCATTTT	CASTDSWGQPQHF
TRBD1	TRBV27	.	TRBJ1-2	TGTGCCAGCAACAATAGGACAGGTTATATGAGCTACACCTTC	CASNNRTGYMSYTF
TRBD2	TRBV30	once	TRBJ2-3	TGTGCCTGGAGTACGGGACTAGCGGGAGGGCCTGTAACGCAGTATTTT	CAWSTGLAGGPVTQYF
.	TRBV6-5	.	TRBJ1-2	TGTGCCAGCAGGCCGACAGAGAACTATGGCTACACCTTC	CASRPTENYGYTF
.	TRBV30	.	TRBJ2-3	TGTGCCTGGACTCTCAGCGGGAGCACAGATACGCAGTATTTT	CAWTLSGSTDTQYF
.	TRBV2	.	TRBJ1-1	TGTGCCAGCAGTGTGGAAGGCACTGAAGCTTTCTTT	CASSVEGTEAFF
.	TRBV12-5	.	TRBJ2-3	TGTGCTAGTCCCAGCCTTGGGACAGATACGCAGTATTTT	CASPSLGTDTQYF
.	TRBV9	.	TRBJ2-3	TGTGCCAGCAGCGTCCCGTCCGGCGAGGGCACAGATACGCAGTATTTT	CASSVPSGEGTDTQYF
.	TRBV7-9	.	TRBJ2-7	TGTGCCAGCAGCTCCCGACAGGCTGTGGTCTACGAGCAGTACTTC	CASSSRQAVVYEQYF
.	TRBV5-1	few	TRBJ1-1	TGCGCCAGCAGCCTGCTGACAGGAAACACTGAAGCTTTCTTT	CASSLLTGNTEAFF
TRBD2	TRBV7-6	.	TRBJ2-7	TGTGCCAGCAGCCGGACTAGCGGGAGTGGCGAGCAGTACTTC	CASSRTSGSGEQYF
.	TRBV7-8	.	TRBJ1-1	TGTGCCAGCAGCTTAGACCGCGTCGGGGGCACTGAAGCTTTCTTT	CASSLDRVGGTEAFF
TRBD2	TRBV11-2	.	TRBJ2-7	TGTGCCAGCAGCTTAACTAGCGGGAGCTACGAGCAGTACTTC	CASSLTSGSYEQYF
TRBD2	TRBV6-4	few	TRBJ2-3	TGTGCCAGCAGTCTAGCGGGAGGGGCAGATACGCAGTATTTT	CASSLAGGADTQYF
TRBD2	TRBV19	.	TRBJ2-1	TGTGCCAGTAGTCCGACTAGCGGGAGAAGGTCCTACAATGAGCAGTTCTTC	CASSPTSGRRSYNEQFF
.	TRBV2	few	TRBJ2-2	TGTGCCAGCAGTGAAGGGGCAGGGACGGGCACCGGGGAGCTGTTTTTT	CASSEGAGTGTGELFF
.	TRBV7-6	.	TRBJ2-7	TGTGCCAGCAGCTTAGATCCTAGCGCCCACGAGCAGTACTTC	CASSLDPSAHEQYF
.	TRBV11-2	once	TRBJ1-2	TGTGCCAGCAGCTTACTTGGCAACTATGGCTACACCTTC	CASSLLGNYGYTF
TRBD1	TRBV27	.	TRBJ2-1	TGTGCCAGCACCGGGACAGGGGACCATGAGCAGTTCTTC	CASTGTGDHEQFF
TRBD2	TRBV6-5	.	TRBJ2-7	TGTGCCAGCAGTGGACTAGCGGGAGTTTCCTACGAGCAGTACTTC	CASSGLAGVSYEQYF
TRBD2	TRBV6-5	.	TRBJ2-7	TGTGCCAGCAGTTTAGGGACTAGCGGCTCCTACGAGCAGTACTTC	CASSLGTSGSYEQYF
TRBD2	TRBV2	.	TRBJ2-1	TGTGCCAGCATCCGAGGTAGCGGGAGTCCTGGAGGAAATGAGCAGTTCTTC	CASIRGSGSPGGNEQFF
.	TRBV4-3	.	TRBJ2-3	TGCGCCAGCAGCCTAGAAACGGCAGCTAGCACAGATACGCAGTATTTT	CASSLETAASTDTQYF
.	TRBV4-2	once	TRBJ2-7	TGTGCCAGCAGCCAAGATTCCGCCTGGCGGCCTAGCTCCTACGAGCAGTACTTC	CASSQDSAWRPSSYEQYF
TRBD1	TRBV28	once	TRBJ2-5	TGTGCCAGCAGTGATAACAGGGGCCGAGGGGAAGAGACCCAGTACTTC	CASSDNRGRGEETQYF
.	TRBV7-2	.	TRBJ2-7	TGTGCCAGCAGCCTCATCCCGTATACACCCTACGAGCAGTACTTC	CASSLIPYTPYEQYF
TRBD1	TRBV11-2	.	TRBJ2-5	TGTGCCAGCAGCCTTCAGGGGGACAGCGGAGGGACCCAGTACTTC	CASSLQGDSGGTQYF
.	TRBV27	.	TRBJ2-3	TGTGCCAGCAGTTTATCCCCATACCCCATTAGCACAGATACGCAGTATTTT	CASSLSPYPISTDTQYF
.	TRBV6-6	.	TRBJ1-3	TGTGCCAGCAGTCCTACTTTCTCTGGAAACACCATATATTTT	CASSPTFSGNTIYF
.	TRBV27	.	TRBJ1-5	TGTGCCAGCAGTTTAGGGACGGGCTATGGGCCCCAGCATTTT	CASSLGTGYGPQHF
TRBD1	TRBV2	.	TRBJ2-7	TGTGCCAGCACTCCGGGACAGGGTTACGAGCAGTACTTC	CASTPGQGYEQYF
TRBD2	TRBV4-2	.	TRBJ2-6	TGTGCCAGCAGCCTCTCCCCCCAGCGGGAGGGCCCCAGAGGGGCCAACGTCCTGACTTTC	CASSLSPQREGPRGANVLTF
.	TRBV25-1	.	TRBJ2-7	TGTGCCAGCACCCCAGGGAGCTACGAGCAGTACTTC	CASTPGSYEQYF
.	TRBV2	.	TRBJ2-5	TGTGCCAGCGCAGGACAGATCCAAGAGACCCAGTACTTC	CASAGQIQETQYF
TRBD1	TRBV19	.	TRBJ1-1	TGTGCCAGTAGTCTATACAGGGGAAACACTGAAGCTTTCTTT	CASSLYRGNTEAFF
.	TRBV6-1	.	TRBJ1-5	TGTGCCAGCAGTGCCAGCACCCGGGGCCCGGAACAGAGCAATCAGCCCCAGCATTTT	CASSASTRGPEQSNQPQHF
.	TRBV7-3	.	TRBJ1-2	TGTGCCAGCAGCTTATTTGAGGGATCGGGCGGCTACACCTTC	CASSLFEGSGGYTF
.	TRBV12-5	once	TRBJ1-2	TGTGCTAGTGGATACAGGGATGGCTATGGCTACACCTTC	CASGYRDGYGYTF
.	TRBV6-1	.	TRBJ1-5	TGTGCCAGCACAGGGTTAAGCAATCAGCCCCAGCATTTT	CASTGLSNQPQHF
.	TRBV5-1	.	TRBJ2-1	TGCGCCAGCAGCCCAAGCTCCTACAATGAGCAGTTCTTC	CASSPSSYNEQFF
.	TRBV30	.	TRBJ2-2	TGTGCCTGGAGCTACAGGTACCTGAACACCGGGGAGCTGTTTTTT	CAWSYRYLNTGELFF
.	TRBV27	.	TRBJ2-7	TGTGCCAGCAGTTTACGAACAGGATACTACGAGCAGTACTTC	CASSLRTGYYEQYF
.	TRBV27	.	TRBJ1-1	TGTGCCAGCAGAGTCGGCAGTTTGAACACTGAAGCTTTCTTT	CASRVGSLNTEAFF
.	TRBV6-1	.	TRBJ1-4	TGTGCCAGCAGCCCAGGACACGCAACTAATGAAAAACTGTTTTTT	CASSPGHATNEKLFF